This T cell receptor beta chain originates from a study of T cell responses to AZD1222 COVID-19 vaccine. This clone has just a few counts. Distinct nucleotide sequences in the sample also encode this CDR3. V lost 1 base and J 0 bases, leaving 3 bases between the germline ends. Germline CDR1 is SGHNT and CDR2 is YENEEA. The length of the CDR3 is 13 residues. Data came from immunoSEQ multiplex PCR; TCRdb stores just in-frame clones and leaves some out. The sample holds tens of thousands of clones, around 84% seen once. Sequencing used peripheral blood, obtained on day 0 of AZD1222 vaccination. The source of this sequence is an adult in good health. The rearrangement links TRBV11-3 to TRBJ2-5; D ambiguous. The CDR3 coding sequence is TGTGCCAGCAGCTTAGGGGACCAAGAGACCCAGTACTTC. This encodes CASSLGDQETQYF.